This is a list of T cell receptor beta chains from one sample in a study of tumor-infiltrating lymphocytes in primary liver carcinoma. Each CDR3 protein is one row after TCRdb ran MiXCR on the multiplex PCR reads. The sample has approximately 76,000 distinct CDR3 sequences; over 70% are singletons. The sample was liver tumor tissue from sampling region 4. These TCRs come from a woman aged 55-75 years with primary liver carcinoma and hepatitis B virus infection. Both conserved end residues are part of each CDR3. The D gene is left open where the match is weak. Clone size is not always given. Where it is, it says once, few, many or a class for expanded clones.

>TRBJ2-2|-|-|TRBV29-1
CSVALDPAGEMFF
TGCAGCGTTGCCCTAGACCCGGCCGGGGAGATGTTTTTT
>TRBJ2-4|-|once|TRBV2
CASQTSSGQPIQYF
TGTGCCAGCCAAACCTCGAGCGGACAACCCATTCAGTACTTC
>TRBJ2-7|-|-|TRBV28
CASGFLGTPNYEQHF
TGCGCCAGCGGCTTTTTGGGAACACCCAATTACGAGCAGCACTTC
>TRBJ1-5|TRBD1|-|TRBV12-3/TRBV12-4
CASSLMGQDGQPRHF
TGTGCCAGCAGTTTAATGGGACAGGACGGTCAGCCCCGGCATTTT
>TRBJ1-2|-|-|TRBV11-2
CVSSLDAIRALRYGYTF
TGTGTCAGCAGCTTAGATGCGATCAGGGCGCTGCGCTATGGCTACACTTTC
>TRBJ1-2|-|-|TRBV11-2
CASSLDSTRTLRYGYTF
TGTGCCAGCAGCTTAGATTCGACCAGGACGCTGCGCTATGGCTACACCTTC
>TRBJ2-7|TRBD2|many|TRBV2
CASSAAAGAAHAYEQYF
TGTGCCAGCAGTGCGGCAGCGGGGGCAGCCCACGCCTACGAGCAGTACTTC
>TRBJ2-1|TRBD2|-|TRBV11-3
CAGSLGTSGKLVQFF
TGTGCCGGCAGCTTAGGAACTAGCGGGAAGCTCGTGCAGTTCTTC
>TRBJ1-5|-|-|TRBV28
CASTPPDIRNQPQRF
TGTGCCAGCACTCCCCCTGACATCCGCAATCAGCCCCAGCGTTTT
>TRBJ2-2|-|few|TRBV6-5
CASSPTRMTRELFF
TGTGCCAGCAGCCCGACAAGGATGACCCGGGAGCTGTTTTTT
>TRBJ2-1|-|-|TRBV6-6
CASSPAETSANEQFF
TGTGCCAGCAGCCCCGCCGAGACTAGTGCCAATGAGCAGTTCTTC